Listed below are T cell receptor beta chains from one sample, sequenced in a study of shared clonotypes between healthy human individuals. Profiled with immunoSEQ multiplex PCR; TCRdb holds only in-frame clones, not every one. The top ten hold approximately 0.36% of the sample, which has some 2.4 million clones, 93% seen once. Sample: naive CD4+ T cells from PBMCs. Receptors originate from a young man in good health. Some clones in this sample may be carry-over from other donors' samples. CDR3s include the opening cysteine and the closing phenylalanine or tryptophan. The D gene is left open where the match is weak. Size values are once, few and many counts, or a class for expanded clones, and some rows have none.

NA TRBJ1-5 TRBV4-2 NA CASSQARTGNQPQHF TGTGCCAGCAGCCAAGCACGGACAGGCAATCAGCCCCAGCATTTT
TRBD1 TRBJ2-1 TRBV11-2 NA CASSMTGTYNEQFF TGTGCCAGCAGCATGACAGGGACCTACAATGAGCAGTTCTTC
NA TRBJ2-1 TRBV5-1 NA CASSLPRDFNNEQFF TGCGCCAGCAGCTTGCCGCGTGATTTTAACAATGAGCAGTTCTTC
TRBD2 TRBJ2-7 TRBV7-3 once CASSPGLAGFNEQYF TGTGCCAGCAGCCCGGGACTAGCGGGATTCAACGAGCAGTACTTC
TRBD1 TRBJ2-7 TRBV5-1 NA CASSADGTGGYEQYF TGCGCCAGCAGCGCGGACGGGACAGGGGGCTACGAGCAGTACTTC
NA TRBJ1-3 TRBV19 NA CASIPRDGVSNTIYF TGTGCCAGTATTCCCCGTGACGGAGTGTCCAACACCATATATTTT
NA TRBJ2-3 TRBV9 once CASNLLGAGVMDTQYF TGTGCCAGCAACCTCCTGGGGGCGGGAGTAATGGATACGCAGTATTTT
NA TRBJ1-1 TRBV10-2 NA CASSEATTGPRAEAFF TGCGCCAGCAGTGAGGCCACTACAGGGCCTCGGGCTGAAGCTTTCTTT
NA TRBJ2-2 TRBV2 NA CASAGRSSNTGELFF TGTGCCAGCGCCGGAAGGAGCTCCAACACCGGGGAGCTGTTTTTT
NA TRBJ2-2 TRBV18 NA CASSPRKASANTGELFF TGTGCCAGCTCACCAAGGAAGGCGTCAGCGAACACCGGGGAGCTGTTTTTT
NA TRBJ2-3 TRBV5-1 NA CASSLGVQDTQYF TGCGCCAGCAGCTTGGGGGTACAAGATACGCAGTATTTT
NA TRBJ2-7 TRBV2 once CASRPPRASYEQYF TGTGCCAGCAGGCCCCCCCGTGCCTCCTACGAGCAGTACTTC
TRBD2 TRBJ2-5 TRBV29-1 NA CSVEELAGQETQYF TGCAGCGTTGAAGAGCTAGCGGGACAAGAGACCCAGTACTTC
NA TRBJ2-2 TRBV5-1 NA CASSLDTGNNGELFF TGCGCCAGCAGCTTGGACACGGGTAATAACGGGGAGCTGTTTTTT
NA TRBJ2-7 TRBV5-4 NA CASSLQGTYEQYF TGTGCCAGCAGCTTGCAGGGGACCTACGAGCAGTACTTC
NA TRBJ2-2 TRBV5-1 NA CASSSREYANTGELFF TGCGCCAGCAGCTCCCGAGAGTACGCGAACACCGGGGAGCTGTTTTTT
TRBD1 TRBJ2-5 TRBV9 NA CASSVASTGSETQYF TGTGCCAGCAGCGTAGCTTCGACAGGGAGCGAGACCCAGTACTTC
NA TRBJ1-5 TRBV6-1 once CASSNPGTHQPQHF TGTGCCAGCAGTAACCCAGGGACCCATCAGCCCCAGCATTTT
NA TRBJ1-5 TRBV7-2 NA CASSPAQGVVQPQHF TGTGCCAGCAGCCCGGCACAGGGAGTAGTCCAGCCCCAGCATTTT
TRBD2 TRBJ2-2 TRBV19 NA CASLHPGLAENTGELFF TGTGCCAGTCTTCATCCGGGACTAGCCGAGAACACCGGGGAGCTGTTTTTT
NA TRBJ2-4 TRBV5-6 NA CASSDPSRVAKNIQYF TGTGCCAGCAGCGATCCCTCTAGGGTAGCCAAAAACATTCAGTACTTC
NA TRBJ1-6 TRBV7-9 NA CASSPLGSGNNSPLHF TGTGCCAGCAGCCCGCTTGGGTCGGGGAATAATTCACCCCTCCACTTT